Listed below are T cell receptor beta chains from one sample, sequenced in a study of cytomegalovirus exposure and HLA in healthy donors. Some clones are missing from TCRdb's copy, which holds only in-frame ones; the method was immunoSEQ multiplex PCR. The table has 100,000 to 120,000 clones, around 72% seen once. The source material was PBMCs. These receptors originate from a male donor in good health and CMV-seronegative. Both conserved end residues are part of each CDR3. A D gene is named only where the DNA matches it firmly. Where a row states a size, it is once, few, many or the class of an expanded clone; other rows omit it.

abundance: NA
j_gene: TRBJ2-7
v_gene: TRBV18
d_gene: TRBD1
CDR3nt: TGTGCCAGCTCCCAATCGGGACAGGGAGACGAGCAGTACTTC
CDR3aa: CASSQSGQGDEQYF

abundance: NA
j_gene: TRBJ2-2
v_gene: TRBV27
d_gene: NA
CDR3nt: TGTGCCAGCAGTTCTCTGGAGGCATTGGACACCGGGGAGCTGTTTTTT
CDR3aa: CASSSLEALDTGELFF

abundance: NA
j_gene: TRBJ2-1
v_gene: TRBV15
d_gene: NA
CDR3nt: TGTGCCACCAGCAGGTCCGGTGAGCAGTTCTTC
CDR3aa: CATSRSGEQFF

abundance: NA
j_gene: TRBJ2-2
v_gene: TRBV29-1
d_gene: NA
CDR3nt: TGCAGCACACTGCAGGGGACCGGGGAGCTGTTTTTT
CDR3aa: CSTLQGTGELFF

abundance: NA
j_gene: TRBJ1-2
v_gene: TRBV28
d_gene: NA
CDR3nt: TGTGCCAGCACTTATAATAACTATGGCTACACCTTC
CDR3aa: CASTYNNYGYTF

abundance: NA
j_gene: TRBJ2-7
v_gene: TRBV7-9
d_gene: NA
CDR3nt: TGTGCCAGCAGCTTAGCAGAGAATACCCAGCAGTACTTC
CDR3aa: CASSLAENTQQYF

abundance: NA
j_gene: TRBJ2-5
v_gene: TRBV7-2
d_gene: TRBD1
CDR3nt: TGTGCCAGCAGCCTTACGGGACAGGGGGCCAGGGAGACCCAGTACTTC
CDR3aa: CASSLTGQGARETQYF

abundance: few
j_gene: TRBJ2-7
v_gene: TRBV29-1
d_gene: TRBD1
CDR3nt: TGCAGCGTTGGAGGGGCAGAGGACAGGGGGAACTACGAGCAGTACTTC
CDR3aa: CSVGGAEDRGNYEQYF

abundance: NA
j_gene: TRBJ2-1
v_gene: TRBV5-1
d_gene: NA
CDR3nt: TGCGCCAGCAGCCGAGACAGAATCGCCTACAATGAGCAGTTCTTC
CDR3aa: CASSRDRIAYNEQFF

abundance: NA
j_gene: TRBJ2-7
v_gene: TRBV15
d_gene: TRBD1
CDR3nt: TGTGCCACCAGCCCGAGTGGGGGAGTAGGGGGCTTGGAGCAGTACTTC
CDR3aa: CATSPSGGVGGLEQYF

abundance: NA
j_gene: TRBJ2-7
v_gene: TRBV27
d_gene: NA
CDR3nt: TGTGCCAGCAGTTTTTTTTCTAGCGAGACCTACGAGCAGTACTTC
CDR3aa: CASSFFSSETYEQYF

abundance: NA
j_gene: TRBJ2-1
v_gene: TRBV7-9
d_gene: TRBD2
CDR3nt: TGTGCCAGCAGCTTGGGACTAGCGGTTAAGGGGAATGAGCAGTTCTTC
CDR3aa: CASSLGLAVKGNEQFF

abundance: NA
j_gene: TRBJ2-1
v_gene: TRBV6-4
d_gene: TRBD1
CDR3nt: TGTGCCAGCAAAACAGGGGAGTTCGTGAATGAGCAGTTCTTC
CDR3aa: CASKTGEFVNEQFF

abundance: NA
j_gene: TRBJ1-1
v_gene: TRBV19
d_gene: NA
CDR3nt: TGTGCCAGTAGTATAGTCGGTGAAGCTTTCTTT
CDR3aa: CASSIVGEAFF

abundance: NA
j_gene: TRBJ2-5
v_gene: TRBV19
d_gene: TRBD1
CDR3nt: TGTGCCAGTAGTATAGGGGGACAGGGGAGAGAGACCCAGTACTTC
CDR3aa: CASSIGGQGRETQYF

abundance: NA
j_gene: TRBJ2-3
v_gene: TRBV9
d_gene: NA
CDR3nt: TGTGCCAGCAGCCTTTCGGGGGATACGCAGTATTTT
CDR3aa: CASSLSGDTQYF

abundance: NA
j_gene: TRBJ2-5
v_gene: TRBV2
d_gene: NA
CDR3nt: TGTGCCAGCAGTGAACGGGAGACCCAGTACTTC
CDR3aa: CASSERETQYF

abundance: NA
j_gene: TRBJ1-1
v_gene: TRBV18
d_gene: NA
CDR3nt: TGTGCCAGCTCACACCCGCGGGGACCCACTGAAGCTTTCTTT
CDR3aa: CASSHPRGPTEAFF

abundance: NA
j_gene: TRBJ1-1
v_gene: TRBV6-1
d_gene: NA
CDR3nt: TGTGCCAGCAGTGAAGCGCTTCGAGCCTTAGTCCCGAACACTGAAGCTTTCTTT
CDR3aa: CASSEALRALVPNTEAFF

abundance: NA
j_gene: TRBJ1-2
v_gene: TRBV29-1
d_gene: NA
CDR3nt: TGCAGCGTGACCGAGGGGGGGGGCGCTAACTATGGCTACACCTTC
CDR3aa: CSVTEGGGANYGYTF

abundance: NA
j_gene: TRBJ2-7
v_gene: TRBV7-3
d_gene: NA
CDR3nt: TGTGCCAGCAGCTTGGACAGCTCCTACGAGCAGTACTTC
CDR3aa: CASSLDSSYEQYF

abundance: NA
j_gene: TRBJ2-5
v_gene: TRBV28
d_gene: NA
CDR3nt: TGTGCCAGTACCAAGAATAGTATCCAAGAGACCCAGTACTTC
CDR3aa: CASTKNSIQETQYF

abundance: NA
j_gene: TRBJ2-6
v_gene: TRBV7-2
d_gene: NA
CDR3nt: TGTGCCAGCAGCTTATCGAGCTCTGGGGCCAACGTCCTGACTTTC
CDR3aa: CASSLSSSGANVLTF

abundance: NA
j_gene: TRBJ2-2
v_gene: TRBV7-3
d_gene: TRBD1
CDR3nt: TGTGCCAGCAGCCCTAAAGGGGGCTCCGGGGAGCTGTTTTTT
CDR3aa: CASSPKGGSGELFF

abundance: NA
j_gene: TRBJ1-4
v_gene: TRBV5-1
d_gene: NA
CDR3nt: TGCGCCAGCAGCTTGGTAGACGGGGGAGGAAAACTGTTTTTT
CDR3aa: CASSLVDGGGKLFF

abundance: NA
j_gene: TRBJ1-2
v_gene: TRBV7-2
d_gene: NA
CDR3nt: TGTGCCAGCAGCTCCACCGGGACTGCCAACTATGGCTACACCTTC
CDR3aa: CASSSTGTANYGYTF

abundance: NA
j_gene: TRBJ2-5
v_gene: TRBV6-1
d_gene: NA
CDR3nt: TGTGCCAGCAGTGAAGGGCGTGGGACACACCAAGAGACCCAGTACTTC
CDR3aa: CASSEGRGTHQETQYF

abundance: NA
j_gene: TRBJ2-3
v_gene: TRBV10-2
d_gene: NA
CDR3nt: TGCGCCAGCACTCCTAGCACAGATACGCAGTATTTT
CDR3aa: CASTPSTDTQYF

abundance: NA
j_gene: TRBJ2-7
v_gene: TRBV28
d_gene: TRBD2
CDR3nt: TGTGCCAGCAGTTTAAGTAGCGGGCAAAGTCACGAGCAGTACTTC
CDR3aa: CASSLSSGQSHEQYF

abundance: once
j_gene: TRBJ2-6
v_gene: TRBV27
d_gene: TRBD1
CDR3nt: TGTGCCAGCAGTTTTGGACAGGGCTCTGGGGCCAACGTCCTGACTTTC
CDR3aa: CASSFGQGSGANVLTF

abundance: few
j_gene: TRBJ2-1
v_gene: TRBV2
d_gene: NA
CDR3nt: TGTGCCAGCAGTGAGCGGAGTTACAATGAGCAGTTCTTC
CDR3aa: CASSERSYNEQFF

abundance: NA
j_gene: TRBJ2-6
v_gene: TRBV5-1
d_gene: TRBD1
CDR3nt: TGCGCCAGCAGCTTGGACGTTACCGGGACAGGGACAATTAGCTCTGGGGCCAACGTCCTGACTTTC
CDR3aa: CASSLDVTGTGTISSGANVLTF

abundance: NA
j_gene: TRBJ2-2
v_gene: TRBV14
d_gene: NA
CDR3nt: TGTGCCAGCAGCCGCTATAACACCGGGGAGCTGTTTTTT
CDR3aa: CASSRYNTGELFF

abundance: NA
j_gene: TRBJ2-1
v_gene: TRBV19
d_gene: TRBD1
CDR3nt: TGTGCCAGTAGTGCAGGGGGCGCCTACAATGAGCAGTTCTTC
CDR3aa: CASSAGGAYNEQFF

abundance: NA
j_gene: TRBJ2-3
v_gene: TRBV30
d_gene: NA
CDR3nt: TGTGCCTGGAGTGGCCTCGGGAGTCGGACAGATACGCAGTATTTT
CDR3aa: CAWSGLGSRTDTQYF

abundance: NA
j_gene: TRBJ2-1
v_gene: TRBV4-2
d_gene: NA
CDR3nt: TGTGCCAGCAGCCCCCACTTAAACAATGAGCAGTTCTTC
CDR3aa: CASSPHLNNEQFF

abundance: NA
j_gene: TRBJ1-1
v_gene: TRBV9
d_gene: NA
CDR3nt: TGTGCCAGCAGTGTACGAGAGATGAACACTGAAGCTTTCTTT
CDR3aa: CASSVREMNTEAFF

abundance: NA
j_gene: TRBJ2-2
v_gene: TRBV27
d_gene: NA
CDR3nt: TGTGCCAGCAGTTACGCATCGGCCGGGGAGCTGTTTTTT
CDR3aa: CASSYASAGELFF

abundance: NA
j_gene: TRBJ2-3
v_gene: TRBV28
d_gene: TRBD2
CDR3nt: TGTGCCAGCGGCCTCAGTTTACGTACTAGCGGGACGGGTTCAGATACGCAGTATTTT
CDR3aa: CASGLSLRTSGTGSDTQYF

abundance: NA
j_gene: TRBJ2-7
v_gene: TRBV7-9
d_gene: NA
CDR3nt: TGTGCCAGCAGCCCGCTCGGACAACTGAGCTCCTACGAGCAGTACTTC
CDR3aa: CASSPLGQLSSYEQYF

abundance: few
j_gene: TRBJ1-5
v_gene: TRBV6-6
d_gene: NA
CDR3nt: TGTGCCAGCACCTCAAGGACAGTAGATAGCAATCAGCCCCAGCATTTT
CDR3aa: CASTSRTVDSNQPQHF

abundance: few
j_gene: TRBJ2-5
v_gene: TRBV4-2
d_gene: TRBD2
CDR3nt: TGTGCCAGCAGCCCCGGGACTAGCGGGGGTCAAGAGACCCAGTACTTC
CDR3aa: CASSPGTSGGQETQYF

abundance: NA
j_gene: TRBJ2-3
v_gene: TRBV7-2
d_gene: NA
CDR3nt: TGTGCCAGCAGCTTCACCGGGATCTCAGCCACAGATACGCAGTATTTT
CDR3aa: CASSFTGISATDTQYF

abundance: once
j_gene: TRBJ2-7
v_gene: TRBV29-1
d_gene: NA
CDR3nt: TGCAGCGCCAAGACAGGAATGCCCTACGAGCAGTACTTC
CDR3aa: CSAKTGMPYEQYF